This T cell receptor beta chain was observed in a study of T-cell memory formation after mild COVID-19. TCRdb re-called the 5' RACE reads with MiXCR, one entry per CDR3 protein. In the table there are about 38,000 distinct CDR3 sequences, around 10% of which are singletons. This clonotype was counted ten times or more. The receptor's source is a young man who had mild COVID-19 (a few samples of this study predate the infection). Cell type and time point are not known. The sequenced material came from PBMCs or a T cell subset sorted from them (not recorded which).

CDR3 bases: TGCGCCAGCAGCTTGTGGAACAGACTGAACACTGAAGCTTTCTTT. Translated, it gives CASSLWNRLNTEAFF. This chain uses TRBV5-1 with TRBJ1-1, with unresolved D. CDR1 and CDR2 (germline): SGHRS, YFSETQ. The CDR3 runs to 15 residues. Between the trimmed V and J ends, which lost 1 base and 0 bases, there was a span of 10 bases.